The subject of this entry is one T cell receptor beta chain. The data originate from a study of blood T cell repertoires in COVID-19. Turning to the study itself: Material from acute and convalescent COVID-19 was sourced from the United States, Italy and Spain.

Profiling relied on immunoSEQ multiplex PCR, and the TCRdb table lists in-frame clones only, not all of them. The sample lists 200,000 to 300,000 clones, approximately 86% seen once, with about 2.7% in the top ten. Participant-reported clinical history was the basis for cohort assignment. Each recovered donor of Cohort 3 presented with two negative PCRs, clearance, or symptom resolution. CDR1 is LNHDA and CDR2 is SQIVND in the germline V gene (reference sequence). This CDR3 is built from 15 residues. V shed 4 bases and J shed 9 bases, with 16 bases lying between them. V usage is TRBV19 and J usage is TRBJ1-6; possible D gene TRBD1, 6 bases. Specimen: PBMCs or T cells enriched from blood (not recorded which). The receptor was isolated from a woman aged 18 to 35 who had recovered from COVID-19. CDR3 bases: TGTGCCAGTAGTACCGGGACACCAGACGGTTCACCCCTCCACTTT. It is translated as CASSTGTPDGSPLHF.